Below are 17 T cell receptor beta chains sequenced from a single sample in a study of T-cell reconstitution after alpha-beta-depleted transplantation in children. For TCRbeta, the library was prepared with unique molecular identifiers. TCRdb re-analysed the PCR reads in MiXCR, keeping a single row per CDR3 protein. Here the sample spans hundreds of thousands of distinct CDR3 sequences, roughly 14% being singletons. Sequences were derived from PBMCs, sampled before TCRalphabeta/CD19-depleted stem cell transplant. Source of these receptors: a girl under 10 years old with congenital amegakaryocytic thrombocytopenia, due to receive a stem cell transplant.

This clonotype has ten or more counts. The CDR3 DNA follows: TGCAGTGCTCTCGGCGATGGGAGGCGGGCTGATCAGCCCCAGCATTTT. It translates to CSALGDGRRADQPQHF. The chain carries TRBV20-1 and TRBJ1-5, with no clear D. The CDR3 runs to 16 residues. The V and J ends lost 5 bases and 5 bases respectively, with 22 bases between them. In germline, CDR1 is DFQATT, CDR2 SNEGSKA (reference sequence).

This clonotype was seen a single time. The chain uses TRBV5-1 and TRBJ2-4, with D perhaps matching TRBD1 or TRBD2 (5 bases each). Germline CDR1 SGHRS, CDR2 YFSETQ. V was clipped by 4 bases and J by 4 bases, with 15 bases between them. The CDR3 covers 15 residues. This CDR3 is CASSLGQGVKNIQYF. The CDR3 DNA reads TGCGCCAGCAGCCTCGGTCAGGGAGTAAAAAACATTCAGTACTTC.

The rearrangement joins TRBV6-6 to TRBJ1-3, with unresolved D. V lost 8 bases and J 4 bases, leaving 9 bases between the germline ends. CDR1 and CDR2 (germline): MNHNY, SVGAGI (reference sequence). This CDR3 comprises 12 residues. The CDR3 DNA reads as TGTGCCAGCGGAAATCAGGGAAACACCATATATTTT. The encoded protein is CASGNQGNTIYF.

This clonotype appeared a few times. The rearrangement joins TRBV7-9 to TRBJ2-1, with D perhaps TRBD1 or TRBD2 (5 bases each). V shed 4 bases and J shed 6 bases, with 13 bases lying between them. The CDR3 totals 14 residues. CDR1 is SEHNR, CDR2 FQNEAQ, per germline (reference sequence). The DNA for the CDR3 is TGTGCCAGCAGCTATACGGGACCAATCAATGAGCAGTTCTTC. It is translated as CASSYTGPINEQFF.

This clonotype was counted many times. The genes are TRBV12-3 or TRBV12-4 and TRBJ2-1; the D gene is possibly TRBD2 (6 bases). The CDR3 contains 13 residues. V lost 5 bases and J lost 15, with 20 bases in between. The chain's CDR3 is CASSNPGLSWGFF. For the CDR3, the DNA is TGTGCCAGCAGTAATCCGGGACTCAGTTGGGGGTTCTTC.

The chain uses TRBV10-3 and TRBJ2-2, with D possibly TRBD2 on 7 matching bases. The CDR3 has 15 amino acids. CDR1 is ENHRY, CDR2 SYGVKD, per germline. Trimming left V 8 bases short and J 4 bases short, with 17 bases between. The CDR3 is CAISGGSGVTGELFF. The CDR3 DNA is TGTGCCATCTCGGGGGGCAGCGGGGTCACCGGGGAGCTGTTTTTT.

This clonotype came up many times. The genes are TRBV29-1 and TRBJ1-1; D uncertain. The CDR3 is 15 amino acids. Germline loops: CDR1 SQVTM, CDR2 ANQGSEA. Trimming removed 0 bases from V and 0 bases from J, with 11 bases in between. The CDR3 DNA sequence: TGCAGCGTTGAAGAGCTGGGAACGATGAACACTGAAGCTTTCTTT. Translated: CSVEELGTMNTEAFF.

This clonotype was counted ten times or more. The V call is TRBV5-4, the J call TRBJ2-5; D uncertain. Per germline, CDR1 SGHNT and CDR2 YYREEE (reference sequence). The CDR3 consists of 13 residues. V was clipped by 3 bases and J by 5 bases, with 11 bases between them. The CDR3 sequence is CASSSPRSETQYF. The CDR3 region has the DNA TGTGCCAGCAGCTCCCCTAGGAGTGAGACCCAGTACTTC.

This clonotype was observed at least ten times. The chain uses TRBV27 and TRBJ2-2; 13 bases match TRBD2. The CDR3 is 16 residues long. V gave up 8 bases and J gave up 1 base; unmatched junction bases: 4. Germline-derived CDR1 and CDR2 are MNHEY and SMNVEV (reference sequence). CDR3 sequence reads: CASQGLAGLNTGELFF. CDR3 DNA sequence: TGTGCCAGCCAGGGACTAGCGGGGTTGAACACCGGGGAGCTGTTTTTT.

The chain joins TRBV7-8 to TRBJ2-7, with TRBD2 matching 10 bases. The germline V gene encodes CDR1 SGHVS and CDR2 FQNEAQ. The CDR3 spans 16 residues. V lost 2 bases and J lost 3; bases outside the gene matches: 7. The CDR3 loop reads CASSLTTRTSGYEQYF. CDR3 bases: TGTGCCAGCAGCTTAACTACCCGGACTAGCGGCTACGAGCAGTACTTC.

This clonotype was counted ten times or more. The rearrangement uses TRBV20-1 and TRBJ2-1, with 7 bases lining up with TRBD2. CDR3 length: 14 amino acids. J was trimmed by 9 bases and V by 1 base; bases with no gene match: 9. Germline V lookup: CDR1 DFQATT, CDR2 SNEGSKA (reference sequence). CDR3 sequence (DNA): TGCAGTGCTAGAGTGGGGGAGGGACCCACTGAGCAGTTCTTC. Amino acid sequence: CSARVGEGPTEQFF.

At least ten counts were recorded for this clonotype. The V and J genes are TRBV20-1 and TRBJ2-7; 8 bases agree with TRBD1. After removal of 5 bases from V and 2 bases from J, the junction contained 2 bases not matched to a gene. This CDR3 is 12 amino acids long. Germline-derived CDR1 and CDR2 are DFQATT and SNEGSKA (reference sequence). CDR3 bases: TGCAGTGCTGGACAGGGAACCTACGAGCAGTACTTC. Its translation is CSAGQGTYEQYF.

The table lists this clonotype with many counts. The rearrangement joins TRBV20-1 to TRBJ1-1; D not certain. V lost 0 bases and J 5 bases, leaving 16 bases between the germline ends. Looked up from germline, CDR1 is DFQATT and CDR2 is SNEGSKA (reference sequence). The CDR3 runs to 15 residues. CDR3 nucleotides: TGCAGTGCTAGAGACCATATAAAGGGAGGGACTGAAGCTTTCTTT. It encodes CSARDHIKGGTEAFF.

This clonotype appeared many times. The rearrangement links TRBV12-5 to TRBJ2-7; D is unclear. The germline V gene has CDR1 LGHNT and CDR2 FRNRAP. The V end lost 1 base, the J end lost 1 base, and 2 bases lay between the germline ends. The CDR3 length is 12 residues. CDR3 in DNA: TGTGCTAGTGGTTTGGGGTCCTACGAGCAGTACTTC. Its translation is CASGLGSYEQYF. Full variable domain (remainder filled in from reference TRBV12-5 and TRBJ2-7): DARVTQTPRHKVTEMGQEVTMRCQPILGHNTVFWYRQTMMQGLELLAYFRNRAPLDDSGMPKDRFSAEMPDATLATLKIQPSEPRDSAVYFCASGLGSYEQYFGPGTRLTVT.

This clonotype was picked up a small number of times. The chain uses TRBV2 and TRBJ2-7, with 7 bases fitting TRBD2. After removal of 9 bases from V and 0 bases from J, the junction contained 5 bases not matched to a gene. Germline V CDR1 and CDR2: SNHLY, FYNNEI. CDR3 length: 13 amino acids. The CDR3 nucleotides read TGTGCCAGGTCGGGCGGGAGCTCCTACGAGCAGTACTTC. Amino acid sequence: CARSGGSSYEQYF.

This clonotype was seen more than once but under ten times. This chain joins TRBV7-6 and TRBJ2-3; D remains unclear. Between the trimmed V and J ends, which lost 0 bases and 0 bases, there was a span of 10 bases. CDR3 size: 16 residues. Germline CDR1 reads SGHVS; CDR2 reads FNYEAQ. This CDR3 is CASSLAAVSSTDTQYF. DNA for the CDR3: TGTGCCAGCAGCTTAGCGGCGGTCTCTAGCACAGATACGCAGTATTTT.

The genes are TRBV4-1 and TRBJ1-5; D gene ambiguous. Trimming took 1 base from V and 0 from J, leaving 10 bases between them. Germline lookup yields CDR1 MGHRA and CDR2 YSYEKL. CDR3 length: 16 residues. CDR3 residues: CASSQGRTHSNQPQHF. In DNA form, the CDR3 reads TGCGCCAGCAGCCAAGGAAGAACCCATAGCAATCAGCCCCAGCATTTT.